This paragraph covers one T cell receptor beta chain sequence. Germline V gene data show CDR1 as SGHDN and CDR2 as FVKESK. V was clipped by 8 bases and J by 0 bases, with 14 bases between them. The CDR3 contains 14 residues. Profiled with immunoSEQ multiplex PCR; TCRdb holds only in-frame clones, not every one. The sample lists about 29,000 clones, around 82% occurring once. The data originate from a study of blood T cell repertoires in COVID-19. At the level of the study: From the United States, Italy and Spain came samples of acute and convalescent COVID-19. T cells, B-cell-depleted T cells, or PBMCs provided the cDNA or gDNA that served as material.

This receptor was obtained from an elderly man with active or convalescent COVID-19. The gene calls are TRBV14 and TRBJ2-7, with TRBD1 as a possible D gene (6 bases). What was sequenced was peripheral blood. The DNA of the CDR3 is TGTGCCAGCCGGGAAAGGGACACCTCCTACGAGCAGTACTTC. Translation gives CASRERDTSYEQYF.